This passage covers 8 T cell receptor beta chains from one sample sequenced in a study of blood T cell repertoires in COVID-19. Assay used: immunoSEQ multiplex PCR; TCRdb lists only in-frame clones, some missing. The sample includes about 160,000 clones, roughly 84% of them seen just once. Sequencing input: peripheral blood. All receptors come from a woman of 80 years or more with active or convalescent COVID-19.

The chain carries TRBV7-8 and TRBJ2-3; D is perhaps TRBD1 (5 bases). The CDR3 runs 16 residues. V lost 2 bases to trimming and J lost 0 bases, with 12 bases between them. Germline V gives CDR1 SGHVS, CDR2 FQNEAQ. The CDR3 region is CASSLTRRASTDTQYF. CDR3 bases: TGTGCCAGCAGCTTAACCCGCAGGGCCAGCACAGATACGCAGTATTTT.

In this sample, this clone turned up a few times. The chain recombines TRBV5-1 with TRBJ1-3; D might be TRBD1 (5 bases). CDR1 is SGHRS, CDR2 YFSETQ, per germline. The CDR3 length is 14 residues. Trimming took 6 bases from V and 4 from J, leaving 14 bases between them. The CDR3 region has the DNA TGCGCCAGCACAAAGGACATGCAGGGAAACACCATATATTTT. This gives the protein CASTKDMQGNTIYF.

The V call is TRBV4-1, the J call TRBJ1-2; 10 bases line up with TRBD1. The CDR3 contains 15 residues. Germline V CDR1 and CDR2: MGHRA, YSYEKL. Germline trimming cut 3 bases from V and 2 bases from J; bases unmatched to any gene: 3. The CDR3 spells CASSHQGQGNYGYTF. The CDR3 DNA is TGCGCCAGCAGCCACCAGGGACAGGGGAACTATGGCTACACCTTC.

In this sample, this clone turned up a few times. The chain has TRBV7-9 and TRBJ2-2; no firm D call. Germline V gives CDR1 SEHNR, CDR2 FQNEAQ (reference sequence). The CDR3 spans 15 residues. Trimming pared 0 bases from V and 0 bases from J, leaving 5 bases between. CDR3 sequence reads: CASSLAGSNTGELFF. The CDR3, as DNA: TGTGCCAGCAGCTTAGCGGGCTCGAACACCGGGGAGCTGTTTTTT.

This sequence joins TRBV5-4 and TRBJ2-1; 9 nucleotides agree with TRBD2. Trimming took 3 bases from V and 1 from J; bases not matched to a gene: 5. CDR3 length: 16 residues. Germline V lookup: CDR1 SGHNT, CDR2 YYREEE (reference sequence). CDR3 DNA sequence: TGTGCCAGCAGCTCCCCTAGCGGGAAATCCTACAATGAGCAGTTCTTC. This gives the protein CASSSPSGKSYNEQFF.

This CDR3 reads CASSTGTDYGYTF. In nucleotides, the CDR3 is TGTGCCAGCAGTACCGGGACAGACTATGGCTACACCTTC. V usage is TRBV28 and J usage is TRBJ1-2; 7 positions agree with TRBD1. The germline CDR1 and CDR2 sequences are MDHEN and SYDVKM. The ends lost 5 bases at V and 3 bases at J; junction bases unmatched: 3. The length of the CDR3 is 13 residues.

The chain is built from TRBV5-1 and TRBJ2-7, with 10 bases fitting TRBD2. Germline V gene sequence: CDR1 SGHRS, CDR2 YFSETQ. V lost 3 bases, J lost 3 bases, and 3 bases stayed unmatched. This CDR3 is 14 amino acids long. CDR3 sequence reads: CASSWGTSDYEQYF. As DNA, the CDR3 is TGCGCCAGCAGCTGGGGGACTAGCGACTACGAGCAGTACTTC.

The chain employs TRBV28 and TRBJ2-5; 11 bases fit TRBD2. In germline, CDR1 is MDHEN, CDR2 SYDVKM. V was pared by 4 bases and J by 4 bases, with 11 bases of the junction left unmatched. This CDR3 spans 17 amino acids. The CDR3 bases are TGTGCCAGCAGTTCCGAAATTAGCGGGAGGGCCGGAGAGACCCAGTACTTC. Translating gives CASSSEISGRAGETQYF. Full variable domain (missing parts from reference TRBV28 and TRBJ2-5): DVKVTQSSRYLVKRTGEKVFLECVQDMDHENMFWYRQDPGLGLRLIYFSYDVKMKEKGDIPEGYSVSREKKERFSLILESASTNQTSMYLCASSSEISGRAGETQYFGPGTRLLVL.